The 25 T cell receptor beta chains reported below all come from one sample, sequenced in a study of response to subunit inactivated influenza vaccine. TCRdb used MiXCR to reprocess the RT-PCR reads, holding one entry per CDR3 protein. The table records fewer than 800,000 distinct CDR3 sequences, about 15% of them present only once. Specimen: PBMCs from blood, collected roughly 12 days after vaccination. These TCRs come from a man aged 50-60 years who received an inactivated influenza vaccine.

The chain is built from TRBV28 and TRBJ2-7; the match to TRBD2 covers 14 bases. Looked up from germline, CDR1 is MDHEN and CDR2 is SYDVKM. The CDR3 is 17 amino acids. V was clipped by 5 bases and J by 6 bases; unmatched bases: 12. In DNA form, the CDR3 reads TGTGCCAGCAGTACCTACACCGGGACTAGCGGGAGTAGCGAGCAGTACTTC. Translating gives CASSTYTGTSGSSEQYF.

This clonotype appeared a few times. The V gene is TRBV12-3 or TRBV12-4, the J gene TRBJ2-7; D is ambiguous. The length of the CDR3 is 14 residues. Trimming removed 6 bases from V and 6 bases from J, with 18 bases in between. DNA for the CDR3: TGTGCCAGCAGCTCCCGGATGCGTAGACCCGAGCAGTACTTC. Its protein is CASSSRMRRPEQYF.

The chain links TRBV29-1 to TRBJ2-3; 8 positions match TRBD1. Germline values: CDR1 SQVTM, CDR2 ANQGSEA. This CDR3 has 15 residues. The trim removed 8 bases at V and 2 bases at J, leaving 12 bases unmatched. The CDR3 DNA sequence: TGCAGCTACACCTTAACAGGGGGTGCCACAGATACGCAGTATTTT. Protein product: CSYTLTGGATDTQYF.

This clonotype was detected a few times. This chain connects TRBV4-1 to TRBJ2-3; TRBD2 is a possible D gene (6 bases). This CDR3 has 16 residues. Deletions cut 0 bases from V and 1 base from J, with 11 bases between. Germline V gives CDR1 MGHRA, CDR2 YSYEKL. The CDR3 is CASSQDTQRGTDTQYF. The CDR3 DNA follows: TGCGCCAGCAGCCAAGATACCCAGCGGGGCACAGATACGCAGTATTTT.

V and J are TRBV12-3 or TRBV12-4 and TRBJ1-6, with 8 bases that match TRBD1. V was clipped by 5 bases and J by 10 bases; unmatched bases: 16. This CDR3 contains 17 residues. The CDR3 DNA is TGTGCCAGCAGTGGACAAGCCGGGACAGGAGGCGGATCACCCCTCCACTTT. Translation: CASSGQAGTGGGSPLHF.

The chain carries TRBV5-5 and TRBJ1-1, with 10 positions matching TRBD1. The CDR3 sequence is 14 residues long. The V and J ends lost 1 base and 5 bases, in that order; junction bases with no gene match: 2. CDR1 and CDR2 from the germline V gene are SGHKS and YYEKEE (reference sequence). The CDR3: CASSLRTGGTEAFF. The CDR3 nucleotides read TGTGCCAGCAGCTTGAGGACAGGGGGGACTGAAGCTTTCTTT.

The V and J genes are TRBV20-1 and TRBJ2-5; D is possibly TRBD2 (6 bases). Germline CDR1 and CDR2: DFQATT and SNEGSKA (reference sequence). There are 18 residues in the CDR3. V was pared by 0 bases and J by 1 base, with 21 bases between. The CDR3 loop is CSARDRPSALTIQETQYF. The CDR3 nucleotides read TGCAGTGCTAGAGATCGGCCTAGCGCTCTAACGATCCAAGAGACCCAGTACTTC.

The V gene is TRBV7-9, the J gene TRBJ2-7; D is unclear. CDR3 length equals 13 residues. The germline V and J ends were trimmed by 5 bases and 6 bases, with 14 bases remaining between them. The germline CDR1 and CDR2 sequences are SEHNR and FQNEAQ (reference sequence). CDR3 region: CASSLPERGEQYF. CDR3 nucleotide sequence: TGTGCCAGCAGCCTCCCAGAAAGAGGCGAGCAGTACTTC.

The rearrangement uses TRBV4-3 and TRBJ2-7, with 9 bases aligning to TRBD1. Germline assignment: CDR1 LGHNA and CDR2 YSLEER. This CDR3 has 16 amino acids. J lost 0 bases, V lost 0 bases, and 3 bases had no gene match. The CDR3 spells CASSQDWTGASYEQYF. CDR3 DNA: TGCGCCAGCAGCCAAGATTGGACAGGGGCCTCCTACGAGCAGTACTTC.

This clonotype was found a few times. The chain employs TRBV20-1 and TRBJ2-5, with TRBD1 as a possible D gene (6 bases). V lost 1 base and J lost 0, with 12 bases in between. Germline lookup yields CDR1 DFQATT and CDR2 SNEGSKA (reference sequence). This CDR3 region has 15 residues. The CDR3: CSARGSAGDQETQYF. The DNA of the CDR3 is TGCAGTGCTAGAGGGTCTGCAGGGGACCAAGAGACCCAGTACTTC.

This clonotype was recorded at least ten times. V and J are TRBV7-2 and TRBJ2-3; 11 bases agree with TRBD2. This CDR3 comprises 16 residues. V was pared by 3 bases and J by 0 bases, with 2 bases of the junction left unmatched. The germline gives CDR1 SGHTA, CDR2 FQGNSA. The CDR3 coding sequence is TGTGCCAGCAGCTTTCGACTAGCGGGGAGCACAGATACGCAGTATTTT. It yields the protein CASSFRLAGSTDTQYF.

Only a few counts were recorded for this clonotype. Here the CDR3 reads CASSPSGGGEQFF. As DNA, the CDR3 is TGTGCCAGCAGCCCCAGCGGAGGAGGTGAGCAGTTCTTC. This chain connects TRBV11-2 to TRBJ2-1; TRBD2 is a possible D gene (5 bases). Trimming removed 5 bases from V and 9 bases from J, with 14 bases in between. The CDR3 has 13 residues. Germline assignment: CDR1 SGHAT and CDR2 FQNNGV.

This clonotype was counted between two and nine times. CDR3 sequence (DNA): TGTGCCAGCAGCTTAGCTGGCAGCCCATCGGAGCAGTACTTC. As protein: CASSLAGSPSEQYF. V gene TRBV7-9 combines with J gene TRBJ2-7; D gene unclear. V was clipped by 0 bases and J by 7 bases, with 13 bases between them. Germline CDR1 is SEHNR and CDR2 is FQNEAQ (reference sequence). The CDR3 sequence is 14 residues long.

In this sample, this clonotype turned up a few times. The CDR3: CSAREPAGELFF. As DNA, the CDR3 is TGCAGTGCTAGAGAGCCCGCCGGGGAGCTGTTTTTT. The chain couples TRBV20-1 to TRBJ2-2, with D hard to call. Trimming took off 0 bases at V and 6 bases at J, with 5 bases between the two ends. CDR3 size: 12 residues. CDR1 and CDR2 from the germline V gene are DFQATT and SNEGSKA (reference sequence).

This rearrangement joins TRBV7-2 to TRBJ2-7; 8 nucleotides align to TRBD1. Unmatched junction bases numbered 4, after V lost 0 bases and J lost 3 bases. The CDR3 loop spans 15 amino acids. The germline V gene encodes CDR1 SGHTA and CDR2 FQGNSA. The CDR3 DNA sequence: TGTGCCAGCAGCTTAGCTGAGGACAGGGTCTACGAGCAGTACTTC. Translated, it gives CASSLAEDRVYEQYF.

This sequence joins TRBV29-1 and TRBJ1-2; D possibly corresponds to TRBD1 (5 bases). Looked up from germline, CDR1 is SQVTM and CDR2 is ANQGSEA. Trimming shortened V by 4 bases and J by 4 bases, and 10 bases separated the two germline ends. The CDR3 covers 12 residues. The CDR3 spells CSVVGLSYGYTF. CDR3 nucleotides: TGCAGCGTTGTGGGACTGAGCTATGGCTACACCTTC. The full variable domain, completed using reference TRBV29-1 and TRBJ1-2, is SAVISQKPSRDICQRGTSLTIQCQVDSQVTMMFWYRQQPGQSLTLIATANQGSEATYESGFVIDKFPISRPNLTFSTLTVSNMSPEDSSIYLCSVVGLSYGYTFGSGTRLTVV.

The chain recombines TRBV12-3 or TRBV12-4 with TRBJ1-1; weak D call: TRBD1 (6 bases). The CDR3 has 12 amino acids. V was cut by 8 bases and J by 10 bases, with 17 bases left in between. The DNA of the CDR3 is TGTGCCAGCGGATTTGGGGGGCTCGGAGCTTTCTTT. This sequence encodes CASGFGGLGAFF.

In DNA form, the CDR3 reads TGTGCCAGCAGCTTAGAAGATGGACTAGCGGGATCTGATACGCAGTATTTT. It is translated as CASSLEDGLAGSDTQYF. The V call is TRBV7-8, the J call TRBJ2-3, with 12 bases that match TRBD2. V shed 1 base, J shed 6 bases, and the junction held 8 bases outside the gene matches. The CDR3 is made up of 17 amino acids. CDR1 SGHVS and CDR2 FQNEAQ come from the germline V gene.

This clonotype was observed a few times. The rearrangement joins TRBV6-2 or TRBV6-3 to TRBJ2-3; no clear D. The CDR3 runs to 13 residues. Trimming pared 6 bases from V and 4 bases from J, leaving 11 bases between. CDR1 and CDR2 from the germline V gene are MNHEY and SVGEGT. The CDR3 sequence is CASRSPGPDTQYF. As DNA, the CDR3 is TGTGCCAGCAGAAGCCCCGGTCCAGATACGCAGTATTTT.

This clonotype was recorded a few times. The chain links TRBV27 to TRBJ2-5; 15 bases are a match to TRBD2. The V gene's germline CDR1 is MNHEY and CDR2 SMNVEV (reference sequence). The CDR3 is 18 residues long. The junction had 12 bases not matched to a gene; V was cut back by 5 bases and J by 5 bases. This CDR3 reads CASSPGTSGRPRSETQYF. The CDR3 DNA reads as TGTGCCAGCAGTCCCGGGACTAGCGGGAGGCCTAGGAGTGAGACCCAGTACTTC.

A few counts support this clonotype. V and J are TRBV4-3 and TRBJ1-5; possible D gene TRBD1, 6 bases. Germline CDR1 LGHNA, CDR2 YSLEER. Trimming shortened V by 2 bases and J by 10 bases, and 12 bases separated the two germline ends. The CDR3 extends over 13 amino acids. Here the CDR3 DNA reads TGCGCCAGCAGCCAACGTACAGGGTCCCCCCAGCATTTT. As protein: CASSQRTGSPQHF.

The CDR3 bases are TGTGCCAGCAGCCGGACAAGTACTGAAGCTTTCTTT. Its protein product is CASSRTSTEAFF. The chain uses TRBV11-2 and TRBJ1-1, with D possibly TRBD1 on 5 matching bases. The CDR3 has 12 amino acids. Germline assignment: CDR1 SGHAT and CDR2 FQNNGV. Trimming cost V 5 bases and J 5 bases, with 9 bases left between them.

This clonotype was recorded at least ten times. V usage is TRBV7-2 and J usage is TRBJ2-3; unclear D gene. Looked up from germline, CDR1 is SGHTA and CDR2 is FQGNSA. CDR3 length: 13 amino acids. Trimming shortened V by 4 bases and J by 0 bases, and 5 bases separated the two germline ends. Here the CDR3 reads CASSSQSTDTQYF. CDR3 bases: TGTGCCAGCAGCTCGCAGAGCACAGATACGCAGTATTTT.

This clonotype has only a few counts. The gene calls are TRBV30 and TRBJ2-4, with D perhaps matching TRBD1 or TRBD2 (5 bases each). The V end was cut by 0 bases, the J end by 6 bases, with 9 bases between. In germline, CDR1 is GTSNPN, CDR2 SVGIG (reference sequence). CDR3 size: 13 residues. The CDR3 DNA reads as TGTGCCTGGAGTGTGGGGGTGGGAAACATTCAGTACTTC. Translated: CAWSVGVGNIQYF.

The chain is built from TRBV10-3 and TRBJ2-3; D is ambiguous. Trimming pared 6 bases from V and 3 bases from J, leaving 13 bases between. Germline V gene sequence: CDR1 ENHRY, CDR2 SYGVKD. CDR3 length: 14 amino acids. CDR3 bases: TGTGCCATCAGCCCCGGGTCCCCTACAGATACGCAGTATTTT. It encodes CAISPGSPTDTQYF.